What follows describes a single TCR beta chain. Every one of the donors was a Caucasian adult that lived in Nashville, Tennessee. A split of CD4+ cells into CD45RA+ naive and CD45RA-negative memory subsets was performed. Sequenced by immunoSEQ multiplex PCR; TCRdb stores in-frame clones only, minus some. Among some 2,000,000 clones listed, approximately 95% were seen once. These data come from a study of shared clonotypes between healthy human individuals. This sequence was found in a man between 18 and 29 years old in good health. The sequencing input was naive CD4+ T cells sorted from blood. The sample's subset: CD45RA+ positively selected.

The CDR3 DNA follows: TGTGCCAGTAGTACCCCCACCCGGACTTTCAATGAGCAGTTCTTC. Protein sequence: CASSTPTRTFNEQFF. This chain uses TRBV19 with TRBJ2-1, with D perhaps TRBD2 (5 bases). CDR1 LNHDA and CDR2 SQIVND come from the germline V gene (reference sequence). Deletions cut 4 bases from V and 6 bases from J, with 16 bases between. The CDR3 sequence is 15 residues long. The full variable domain, completed using reference TRBV19 and TRBJ2-1, is DGGITQSPKYLFRKEGQNVTLSCEQNLNHDAMYWYRQDPGQGLRLIYYSQIVNDFQKGDIAEGYSVSREKKESFPLTVTSAQKNPTAFYLCASSTPTRTFNEQFFGPGTRLTVL.